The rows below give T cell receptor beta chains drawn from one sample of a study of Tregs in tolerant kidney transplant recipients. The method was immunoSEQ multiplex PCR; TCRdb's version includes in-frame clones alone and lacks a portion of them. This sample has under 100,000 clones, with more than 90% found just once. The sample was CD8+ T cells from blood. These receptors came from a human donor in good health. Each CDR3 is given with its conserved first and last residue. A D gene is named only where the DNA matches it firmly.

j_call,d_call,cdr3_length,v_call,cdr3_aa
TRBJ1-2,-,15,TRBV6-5,CASSYFMANPYGYTF
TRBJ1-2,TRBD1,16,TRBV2,CASTDREPSPADGYTF
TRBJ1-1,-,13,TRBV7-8,CASIQWRSTEAFF
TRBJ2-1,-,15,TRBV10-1,CASSESRRAGNEQFF
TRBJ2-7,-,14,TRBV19,CASSIPGLSYEQYF
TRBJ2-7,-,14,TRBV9,CASSAGEGRYEQYF
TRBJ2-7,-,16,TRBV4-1,CASSQDSWTGSYEQYF
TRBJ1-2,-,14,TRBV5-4,CASTGTGQPVGYTF
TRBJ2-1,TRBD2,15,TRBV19,CASSIEPGGYNEQFF
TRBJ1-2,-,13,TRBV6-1,CASSRERAQGYTF
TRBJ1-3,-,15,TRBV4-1,CASSREAESGNTIYF
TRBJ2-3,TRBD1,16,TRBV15,CATRGLDRGLSDTQYF
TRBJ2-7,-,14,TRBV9,CASSGAGTGLEQYF
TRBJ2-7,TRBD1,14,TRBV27,CASNHRGASYEQYF
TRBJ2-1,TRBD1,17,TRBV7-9,CASSAGTGSLFYNEQFF
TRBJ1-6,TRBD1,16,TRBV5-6,CASSPEGTGGDSPLHF
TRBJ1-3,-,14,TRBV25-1,CASSPGRGWDTIYF
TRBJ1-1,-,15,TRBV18,CASSPPTGGGTEAFF
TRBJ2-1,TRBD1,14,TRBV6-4,CASRSPGQGSEQFF
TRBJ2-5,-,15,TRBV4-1,CASSQGGRSKETQYF
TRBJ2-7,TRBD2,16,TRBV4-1,CASRERLAGTLGEQYF
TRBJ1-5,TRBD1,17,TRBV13,CASSPGTGYGYTQPQHF
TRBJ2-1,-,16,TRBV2,CASSEADAESYNEQFF
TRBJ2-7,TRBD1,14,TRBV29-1,CSVRDRGRRNEQYF